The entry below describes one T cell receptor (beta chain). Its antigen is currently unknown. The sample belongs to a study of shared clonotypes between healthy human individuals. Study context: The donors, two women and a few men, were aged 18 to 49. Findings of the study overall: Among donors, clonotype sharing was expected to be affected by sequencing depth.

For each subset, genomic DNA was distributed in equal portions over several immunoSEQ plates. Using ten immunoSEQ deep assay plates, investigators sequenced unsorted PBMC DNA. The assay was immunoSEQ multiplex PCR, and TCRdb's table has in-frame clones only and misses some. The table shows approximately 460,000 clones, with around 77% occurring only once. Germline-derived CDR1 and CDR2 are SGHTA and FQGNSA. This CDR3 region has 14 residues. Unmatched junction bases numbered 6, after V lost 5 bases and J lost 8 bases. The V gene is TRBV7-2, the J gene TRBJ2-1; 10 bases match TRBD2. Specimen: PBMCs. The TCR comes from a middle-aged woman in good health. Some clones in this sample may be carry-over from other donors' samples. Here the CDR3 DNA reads TGTGCCAGCAGCGTTACTAGCGGGGTTTATGAGCAGTTCTTC. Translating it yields CASSVTSGVYEQFF.